This entry concerns a single TCR delta chain. Since a far larger clone is one base different, this is likely a read error. The length of the CDR3 is 18 residues. The germline V gene has CDR1 GEAIGNYY and CDR2 EKD. The data were taken from a study of gamma-delta chains in newborns, infants, children. TCRdb re-identified clones in the reads via CATT. The sample comprises about 4,800 delta-chain clones, around 3% of which are singletons, and 10% to 15% rests with the top ten. The receptor comes from a child who was a newborn, infant or young child, either healthy, febrile or measles-vaccinated (not recorded which). This rearrangement joins TRDV2 to TRDJ3, with TRDD3 identical over 12 bases. Specimen: blood. The CDR3 bases are TGTGCCTGTGACACCGTACTGGGGGATACCTGGGACGCCCGACAGATGTTTTTC. Amino acids: CACDTVLGDTWDARQMFF.